The 13 T cell receptor beta chains listed next were all sequenced from one sample in a study of T cell clonality in common variable immunodeficiency. Study-level results: Fewer deletions and N-nucleotide insertions were reportedly seen in common variable immunodeficiency TCR beta sequences.

What these receptors recognize is not known. Sequenced by immunoSEQ multiplex PCR; TCRdb stores in-frame clones only, minus some. Recorded here are approximately 26,000 clones, none singletons. Sequencing was carried out using peripheral blood mononuclear cells. All receptors come from a human donor with common variable immunodeficiency.

Remarks on this clone: The read ends 3 residues shy of where the CDR3 ends; the end is completed using the germline J gene. This rearrangement joins TRBV2 to TRBJ2-7; 14 nucleotides agree with TRBD2. This CDR3 contains 15 residues. Germline V gene lookup returns CDR1 SNHLY and CDR2 FYNNEI. Trimming took 8 bases from V and 5 from J; bases not matched to a gene: 8. The sequenced CDR3 bases are TGTGCCAGCCTTATGACTAGCGGGGGGGCCAACGAG. Amino acid sequence: CASLMTSGGANE. The full CDR3 reads CASLMTSGGANEQYF.

The table lists this clone with a few counts. The CDR3 end lies 3 residues beyond the end of the read and is filled in from the germline J gene. This chain joins TRBV7-2 and TRBJ2-5, with D maybe TRBD2 (7 bases). This CDR3 has 15 residues. CDR1 SGHTA and CDR2 FQGNSA come from the germline V gene. With 5 bases removed from V and 4 bases from J, the gap between germline ends came to 17 bases. Partial CDR3 DNA: TGTGCCAGCAGCCTGTTAGGGGGGGCCTTAGAGACC. This encodes CASSLLGGALET. The whole CDR3 reads CASSLLGGALETQYF.

This clone was seen ten or more times. The read terminates 3 residues ahead of where the CDR3 ends, so the germline J gene completes it. The rearrangement links TRBV5-1 to TRBJ2-7; TRBD1 agrees at 9 bases. CDR1 is SGHRS and CDR2 is YFSETQ in the germline V gene. Trimming took 3 bases from V and 4 from J; bases not matched to a gene: 5. The CDR3 has 14 amino acids. CDR3: CASSWTGASYEQYF. The part of the CDR3 DNA that was read is TGCGCCAGCAGCTGGACAGGGGCCAGTTACGAG. Together with reference TRBV5-1 and TRBJ2-7, the CDR3 gives the full variable domain: KAGVTQTPRYLIKTRGQQVTLSCSPISGHRSVSWYQQTPGQGLQFLFEYFSETQRNKGNFPGRFSGRQFSNSRSEMNVSTLELGDSALYLCASSWTGASYEQYFGPGTRLTVT.

This clone has just a few counts. The read comes to an end 3 residues before the CDR3 does, leaving the germline J gene to fill in the end. V and J are TRBV7-8 and TRBJ2-1; 13 bases align to TRBD2. V was pared by 3 bases and J by 8 bases, with 7 bases of the junction left unmatched. The CDR3 is 16 amino acids. Germline lookup yields CDR1 SGHVS and CDR2 FQNEAQ. CDR3 loop: CASSFPTSGGAHEQFF. CDR3 bases read: TGTGCCAGCAGCTTCCCCACTAGCGGGGGGGCTCATGAG.

For this clone: The CDR3 extends 3 residues past the end of the read, so its final part is completed from the germline J gene. This chain links TRBV7-6 with TRBJ2-7, with TRBD2 identical over 7 bases. The CDR3 length is 15 residues. Per germline, CDR1 SGHVS and CDR2 FNYEAQ. Trimming took 6 bases from V and 0 from J; bases not matched to a gene: 8. CDR3 DNA, as far as it was read: TGTGCCAGCAGTAGCGGGTTTATAAGCTCCTACGAG. Translation gives CASSSGFISSYE. The CDR3 in full is CASSSGFISSYEQYF.

This clone is judged large. The DNA ends 3 residues before the CDR3 does, and the rest of the CDR3 is filled in from the germline J gene. The chain couples TRBV14 to TRBJ1-2, with D uncertain. Trimming shortened V by 4 bases and J by 4 bases, and 13 bases separated the two germline ends. The CDR3 contains 14 residues. CDR1 is SGHDN, CDR2 FVKESK, per germline. Incomplete CDR3 DNA: TGTGCCAGCAGCCGAACGGGTTCTTTCTATGGC. It translates to CASSRTGSFYG. The entire CDR3 protein is CASSRTGSFYGYTF.

With regard to this clone: The sequenced fragment ends 3 residues before the CDR3 boundary, so the rest is inferred from the germline J gene. This sequence joins TRBV5-1 and TRBJ2-7, with TRBD1 as a possible D gene (7 bases). Germline-derived CDR1 and CDR2 are SGHRS and YFSETQ. V was shortened by 5 bases and J by 2 bases, with 23 bases between the two germline ends. The CDR3 is 17 amino acids. The CDR3 DNA, read in part, is TGCGCCAGCAGTCCCTCTCAGTCGCGGGGACAGCCCTACGAG. Translation: CASSPSQSRGQPYE. The complete CDR3 protein is CASSPSQSRGQPYEQYF.

This clone was counted many times. The missing CDR3 end, 3 residues past where the read stops, is filled in from the germline J gene. V is TRBV20-1 and J is TRBJ2-7; 8 bases line up with TRBD1. Germline lookup yields CDR1 DFQATT and CDR2 SNEGSKA (reference sequence). CDR3 length: 14 residues. Trimming removed 6 bases from V and 3 bases from J; junction bases left unmatched: 10. Incomplete CDR3 DNA: TGCAGTGCACAATCCGGGACAGGCAACTACGAG. Amino acid sequence: CSAQSGTGNYE. The whole CDR3 sequence is CSAQSGTGNYEQYF.

This clone was seen only a few times. The read terminates 3 residues before the CDR3 end, so the remaining end is supplied by the germline J gene. The chain links TRBV6-2 or TRBV6-3 to TRBJ2-7; no clear D. Trimming cost V 4 bases and J 1 base, with 20 bases left between them. CDR1 MNHEY and CDR2 SVGEGT come from the germline V gene. The CDR3 runs to 17 residues. The CDR3 loop reads CASSWATSEPFSYEQYF. The part of the CDR3 DNA that was read is TGTGCCAGCAGTTGGGCCACCTCGGAGCCTTTTTCCTACGAG.

Regarding this clone: The read finishes 3 residues shy of the CDR3 end, and the germline J gene is used to complete it. The V gene is TRBV6-2 or TRBV6-3, the J gene TRBJ2-7; weak D call: TRBD1 (6 bases). Trimming removed 4 bases from V and 0 bases from J, with 13 bases in between. Germline CDR1 reads MNHEY; CDR2 reads SVGEGT. The CDR3 totals 15 residues. Incomplete CDR3 DNA: TGTGCCAGCAGTTGGGGACAATCGAGCTCCTACGAG. Its translation is CASSWGQSSSYE. The complete CDR3 reads CASSWGQSSSYEQYF.

Comment on this clone: The observed sequence ends 3 residues before the CDR3 terminus, with the missing tail filled in from the germline J gene. The V gene is TRBV7-6, the J gene TRBJ2-7, with TRBD2 matching over 9 bases. Germline assignment: CDR1 SGHVS and CDR2 FNYEAQ. V gave up 5 bases and J gave up 2 bases; unmatched junction bases: 10. The CDR3 is 16 amino acids. CDR3 DNA, as far as it was read: TGTGCCAGCAGCCCATGGGCGGGACTAGCCACCTACGAG. Residues: CASSPWAGLATYE. The full-length CDR3 reads as CASSPWAGLATYEQYF.

This clone has ten or more counts. The read ends 3 residues early relative to the CDR3; the germline J gene fills the gap. The chain links TRBV30 to TRBJ2-3; tentatively, D is TRBD2 (6 bases). The CDR3 sequence is 13 residues long. Trimming took off 3 bases at V and 0 bases at J, with 7 bases between the two ends. Germline V gene data show CDR1 as GTSNPN and CDR2 as SVGIG (reference sequence). CDR3 bases read: TGTGCCTGGAGGAGCGGGAGCACAGATACG. It yields the protein CAWRSGSTDT. The CDR3 in its entirety is CAWRSGSTDTQYF.

In its sample, this clone was seen a few times. The read falls 3 residues short of the CDR3 end, and the missing part is taken from the germline J gene. The rearrangement joins TRBV11-2 to TRBJ2-5, with 10 bases fitting TRBD2. The CDR3 length is 15 residues. V trimming: 5 bases; J trimming: 4 bases; junction bases outside the gene matches: 7. Looked up from germline, CDR1 is SGHAT and CDR2 is FQNNGV. The covered CDR3 bases are TGTGCCAGCAGCCCGTTCCTAGCGGGGGTAGAGACC. Amino acid sequence: CASSPFLAGVET. The entire CDR3 protein is CASSPFLAGVETQYF. The variable domain in full, with the rest retrieved from reference TRBV11-2 and TRBJ2-5, is EAGVAQSPRYKIIEKRQSVAFWCNPISGHATLYWYQQILGQGPKLLIQFQNNGVVDDSQLPKDRFSAERLKGVDSTLKIQPAKLEDSAVYLCASSPFLAGVETQYFGPGTRLLVL.